This is a list of T cell receptor beta chains from one sample in a study of T-cell reconstitution after alpha-beta-depleted transplantation in children. Via MiXCR, TCRdb re-called the PCR reads, giving one row per CDR3 protein. The table shows a few hundred thousand distinct CDR3 sequences, with approximately 9.8% occurring only once. This specimen was PBMCs from the stem cell graft donor, taken from the stem cell graft. These receptors were collected from a human donor who donated a stem cell graft to a child with SCID. CDR3s include the opening cysteine and the closing phenylalanine or tryptophan. D genes are given only for firm matches. Clone size is given for some rows only: seen once, a few or many times, or a class if the clone is expanded.

clone size,D gene,V gene,J gene,CDR3 protein,CDR3 DNA
many,.,TRBV3-1,TRBJ2-7,CASSEGLTYEQYF,TGTGCCAGCAGCGAGGGACTCACGTACGAGCAGTACTTC
.,.,TRBV6-5,TRBJ2-7,CASSLHPIGAGYEQYF,TGTGCCAGCAGTTTGCACCCCATCGGGGCAGGCTACGAGCAGTACTTC
.,TRBD2,TRBV27,TRBJ2-5,CASSRGGLAGMETQYF,TGTGCCAGCAGCCGGGGCGGACTAGCGGGGATGGAGACCCAGTACTTC
.,.,TRBV27,TRBJ2-7,CASSLWAGLDEQYF,TGTGCCAGCAGTTTATGGGCAGGGCTGGACGAGCAGTACTTC
.,TRBD1,TRBV29-1,TRBJ1-1,CSVRGQGGLTEAFF,TGCAGCGTCAGGGGACAGGGTGGCCTCACTGAAGCTTTCTTT
many,TRBD2,TRBV20-1,TRBJ2-3,CSARVGTSGVGTQYF,TGCAGTGCTAGGGTCGGGACTAGCGGGGTGGGTACGCAGTATTTT
few,.,TRBV4-2,TRBJ2-1,CASSQDGTAGEQFF,TGTGCCAGCAGCCAAGACGGGACGGCCGGTGAGCAGTTCTTC
once,.,TRBV4-1,TRBJ2-2,CASSQGVLATATGELFF,TGCGCCAGCAGCCAAGGTGTTTTGGCGACTGCCACCGGGGAGCTGTTTTTT
.,.,TRBV9,TRBJ1-1,CASSVRGNTEAFF,TGTGCCAGCAGCGTAAGGGGTAACACTGAAGCTTTCTTT
many,.,TRBV7-9,TRBJ2-7,CASSSGTLSYEQYF,TGTGCCAGCAGCTCCGGGACACTCTCCTACGAGCAGTACTTC
many,.,TRBV6-1,TRBJ1-2,CASRSQASNYGYTF,TGTGCCAGCAGGTCACAGGCTTCTAACTATGGCTACACCTTC
.,.,TRBV6-5,TRBJ2-7,CASSPTSGGQYF,TGTGCCAGCAGTCCGACCTCCGGAGGGCAGTACTTC
many,.,TRBV12-3/TRBV12-4,TRBJ1-2,CVSQESELYGYTF,TGTGTCTCACAGGAGTCAGAACTCTATGGCTACACCTTC
.,TRBD1,TRBV12-3/TRBV12-4,TRBJ2-1,CASRDRVYNEQFF,TGTGCCAGCCGGGACAGGGTATACAATGAGCAGTTCTTC
many,TRBD1,TRBV9,TRBJ2-5,CASSVGTGDGETQYF,TGTGCCAGCAGCGTAGGCACAGGGGATGGAGAGACCCAGTACTTC
.,.,TRBV15,TRBJ2-7,CATSRDWWGFFAYEQYF,TGTGCCACCAGCAGAGATTGGTGGGGTTTTTTTGCCTACGAGCAGTACTTC
few,TRBD1,TRBV12-3/TRBV12-4,TRBJ1-5,CASRRDRGNQPQHF,TGTGCCAGCAGAAGGGACAGGGGCAATCAGCCCCAGCATTTT
.,.,TRBV5-5,TRBJ1-2,CASSPGTVANYGYTF,TGTGCCAGCAGCCCCGGGACCGTAGCTAACTATGGCTACACCTTC
.,.,TRBV15,TRBJ2-2,CATSRYTGTATGELFF,TGTGCCACCAGCAGATATACCGGGACGGCAACCGGGGAGCTGTTTTTT
few,.,TRBV7-9,TRBJ1-4,CASTHVRATNEKLFF,TGTGCCAGCACCCATGTACGCGCAACTAATGAAAAACTGTTTTTT
few,.,TRBV7-8,TRBJ2-1,CASSLAGYSYNEQFF,TGTGCCAGCAGTCTAGCAGGCTACTCCTACAATGAGCAGTTCTTC
.,.,TRBV6-5,TRBJ2-7,CASSYSVAEGEQYF,TGTGCCAGCAGTTACTCGGTGGCAGAGGGCGAGCAGTACTTC
.,.,TRBV5-1,TRBJ2-1,CASSLEDRSYNEQFF,TGCGCCAGCAGCTTAGAGGACAGATCCTACAATGAGCAGTTCTTC
few,.,TRBV12-3/TRBV12-4,TRBJ1-5,CASMGQKGEPQHF,TGTGCCAGCATGGGGCAAAAGGGTGAGCCCCAGCATTTT
few,.,TRBV7-8,TRBJ2-2,CASNTGTHTGELFF,TGTGCCAGTAACACCGGGACTCATACCGGGGAGCTGTTTTTT
few,.,TRBV28,TRBJ2-7,CASSSARDTYSYEQYF,TGTGCCAGCAGTTCGGCCCGGGACACCTACTCCTACGAGCAGTACTTC
few,.,TRBV14,TRBJ2-7,CASSQDRQFYYEQYF,TGTGCCAGCAGCCAAGATCGGCAGTTTTACTACGAGCAGTACTTC
.,TRBD1,TRBV12-3/TRBV12-4,TRBJ2-2,CASSFPLKGAGGELFF,TGTGCCAGCAGTTTTCCCTTGAAGGGGGCCGGCGGGGAGCTGTTTTTT
many,TRBD1,TRBV7-9,TRBJ2-2,CATKIRDRSGELFF,TGTGCCACCAAAATCCGGGACAGGTCCGGGGAGCTGTTTTTT
.,.,TRBV20-1,TRBJ2-2,CSADEGHTGELFF,TGCAGTGCGGATGAGGGTCACACCGGGGAGCTGTTTTTT
.,.,TRBV20-1,TRBJ1-5,CSARARDFWGQPQHF,TGCAGTGCTAGAGCCCGGGATTTCTGGGGTCAGCCCCAGCATTTT
.,.,TRBV4-1,TRBJ2-7,CASSQGLRSYEQYF,TGCGCCAGCAGCCAGGGGCTGCGTTCCTACGAGCAGTACTTC
.,.,TRBV4-1,TRBJ2-7,CASSPNPSSGLEQYF,TGCGCCAGCAGCCCAAACCCTTCCTCAGGGCTAGAGCAGTACTTC
many,.,TRBV3-1,TRBJ2-3,CASSPGRRVTDTQYF,TGTGCCAGCAGCCCGGGGCGTCGGGTGACAGATACGCAGTATTTT
many,.,TRBV29-1,TRBJ2-6,CSVAGTKSGANVLTF,TGCAGCGTTGCCGGGACAAAATCTGGGGCCAACGTCCTGACTTTC
few,TRBD1,TRBV6-1,TRBJ2-2,CASSETTGGANTGELFF,TGTGCCAGCAGTGAGACAACAGGGGGCGCGAACACCGGGGAGCTGTTTTTT
few,.,TRBV6-1,TRBJ1-2,CASTVDAGGGLNYGYTF,TGTGCCAGCACTGTCGATGCGGGGGGAGGATTAAACTATGGCTACACCTTC
many,TRBD1,TRBV5-1,TRBJ2-4,CASSVDRVAKNIQYF,TGCGCCAGCAGCGTAGACAGGGTAGCCAAAAACATTCAGTACTTC
.,.,TRBV11-2,TRBJ2-3,CASSLGWQDTQYF,TGTGCCAGCAGCTTGGGTTGGCAAGATACGCAGTATTTT
.,TRBD2,TRBV27,TRBJ2-4,CASSLSARGGGILAKNIQYF,TGTGCCAGCAGTTTATCGGCCCGCGGCGGGGGGATTTTAGCCAAAAACATTCAGTACTTC
few,TRBD1,TRBV5-1,TRBJ2-2,CASSSGQGAQIGELFF,TGCGCCAGCAGCTCGGGACAGGGGGCGCAGATCGGGGAGCTGTTTTTT
.,.,TRBV6-1,TRBJ1-2,CATCPQLPISVVGYTF,TGTGCCACCTGCCCCCAGTTACCTATCTCCGTAGTTGGCTACACCTTC
.,TRBD1,TRBV7-2,TRBJ2-3,CASSNTGGADTQYF,TGTGCCAGCAGCAACACAGGGGGCGCAGATACGCAGTATTTT
.,.,TRBV27,TRBJ2-1,CASSLVKAGLYNEQFF,TGTGCCAGCAGTTTAGTTAAGGCAGGGCTGTACAATGAGCAGTTCTTC
many,TRBD1,TRBV20-1,TRBJ1-5,CSARLPTGGNQPQHF,TGCAGTGCTAGACTCCCGACAGGGGGCAATCAGCCCCAGCATTTT